The sequence of this TCR beta chain was determined in a study of blood T cells in healthy people across ages. Study observations and caveats: Whereas aged donors had fewer naive CD4+ cells, long-lived donors had more of them and higher diversity.

Alongside a J-beta primer mix, a sample-barcoded 5' primer served in a second PCR lasting roughly 7 to 11 cycles. The authors tagged each cDNA molecule using a template-switch adaptor with 12 random nucleotides. MiXCR, run by TCRdb on the 5' RACE reads, gives a single entry per CDR3 protein. Found here are roughly 1.6 million distinct CDR3 sequences, 30% to 35% of them singletons; the top ten hold roughly 10%. CDR1 SGHAT and CDR2 FQNNGV come from the germline V gene. The CDR3 is made up of 14 amino acids. The V end was cut by 0 bases, the J end by 9 bases, with 12 bases between. On this clonotype itself: Its antigen remains unknown.

The sequenced material came from blood. The source is a woman under 40 in good health. V usage is TRBV11-2 and J usage is TRBJ2-1; D not certain. The CDR3 coding sequence is TGTGCCAGCAGCTTAGATCTGGGTAGCAGTGAGCAGTTCTTC. Translated, it gives CASSLDLGSSEQFF.